A single sample is the source of the 24 T cell receptor beta chains below, sequenced in a study of T-cell reconstitution after alpha-beta-depleted transplantation in children. A library of TCRbeta sequences, prepared with unique molecular identifiers, was generated. TCRdb called the PCR reads again in MiXCR, with one record for every CDR3 protein. The sample comprises hundreds of thousands of distinct CDR3 sequences, approximately 15% of which are singletons, and just under 5% rests with the top ten. Sequences were derived from PBMCs, mostly from graft donor cells, sampled 360 days after TCRalphabeta/CD19-depleted stem cell transplant. The receptors derive from a male patient younger than 18 who had a stem cell transplant for acute lymphoblastic leukemia, so the T cells may come from the graft donor.

In its sample, this clonotype was seen a few times. This chain joins TRBV5-1 and TRBJ2-5, with 7 positions matching TRBD2. The CDR3 consists of 17 residues. V was pared by 2 bases and J by 0 bases, with 10 bases of the junction left unmatched. Germline V lookup: CDR1 SGHRS, CDR2 YFSETQ. The CDR3 loop is CASSLKPGLTYQETQYF. For the CDR3, the DNA is TGCGCCAGCAGCTTAAAACCGGGACTAACGTACCAAGAGACCCAGTACTTC.

This clonotype was seen a few times. The J gene is TRBJ1-2, the V gene TRBV5-6; perhaps TRBD1 as D (5 bases). V lost 2 bases, J lost 4 bases, and 12 bases lay in between. Looked up from germline, CDR1 is SGHDT and CDR2 is YYEEEE. This CDR3 is 14 amino acids long. CDR3 in DNA: TGTGCCAGCAGCTTTCCGGGGGTTGGCTATGGCTACACCTTC. Translation gives CASSFPGVGYGYTF. Drawing the rest from reference TRBV5-6 and TRBJ1-2, the complete variable domain is DAGVTQSPTHLIKTRGQQVTLRCSPKSGHDTVSWYQQALGQGPQFIFQYYEEEERQRGNFPDRFSGHQFPNYSSELNVNALLLGDSALYLCASSFPGVGYGYTFGSGTRLTVV.

The chain carries TRBV5-1 and TRBJ2-2; D is unresolved. The germline gives CDR1 SGHRS, CDR2 YFSETQ. The CDR3 is 16 residues long. Trimming removed 1 base from V and 0 bases from J, with 10 bases in between. The DNA of the CDR3 is TGCGCCAGCAGCTTGTTGGGGAAACCGAACACCGGGGAGCTGTTTTTT. It yields the protein CASSLLGKPNTGELFF.

The genes are TRBV12-3 or TRBV12-4 and TRBJ2-6; TRBD1 matches at 7 bases. With 5 bases clipped from V and 0 bases from J, the junction kept 7 bases outside the gene matches. This CDR3 region has 17 residues. CDR3 region: CASSRQGSPSGANVLTF. In nucleotides, the CDR3 is TGTGCCAGCAGTCGACAGGGTTCCCCCTCTGGGGCCAACGTCCTGACTTTC.

At least ten counts were recorded for this clonotype. V gene TRBV18 combines with J gene TRBJ2-7, with no clear D. The CDR3 contains 13 residues. V was clipped by 0 bases and J by 6 bases, with 9 bases between them. CDR1 and CDR2 (germline): KGHSH, LQKENI. CDR3 coding DNA: TGTGCCAGCTCACCACCGGTGTTGGGCGAGCAGTACTTC. Its translation: CASSPPVLGEQYF.

This chain connects TRBV7-3 to TRBJ2-4; 13 positions agree with TRBD2. This CDR3 is 15 amino acids long. Germline V gene data show CDR1 as SGHTA and CDR2 as FQGTGA. The trim removed 1 base at V and 15 bases at J, leaving 9 bases unmatched. The CDR3 here is CASSLRTSGRAEMYF. In nucleotides, the CDR3 is TGTGCCAGCAGCTTAAGAACTAGCGGGAGGGCCGAGATGTACTTC.

This clonotype showed up just a few times. This chain links TRBV11-2 with TRBJ2-2; D is unclear. Germline V CDR1 and CDR2: SGHAT, FQNNGV. The CDR3 is 13 residues long. Trimming cost V 5 bases and J 6 bases, with 10 bases left between them. As DNA, the CDR3 is TGTGCCAGCAGCCCTCGCCTTCCCGGGGAGCTGTTTTTT. It encodes CASSPRLPGELFF.

In this sample, this clonotype turned up a few times. The chain combines TRBV5-1 with TRBJ2-3; D is ambiguous. Germline V lookup: CDR1 SGHRS, CDR2 YFSETQ. Trimming pared 4 bases from V and 6 bases from J, leaving 12 bases between. The CDR3 totals 13 residues. This chain's CDR3 is CASSPRVSDTQYF. The CDR3 nucleotides read TGCGCCAGCAGCCCTAGGGTCTCGGATACGCAGTATTTT.

The CDR3 region has the DNA TGTGCCAGCAGCGCAATCCAACAGGGGGTGCAGTACTTC. Residues: CASSAIQQGVQYF. This sequence joins TRBV7-9 and TRBJ2-7; 8 positions agree with TRBD1. Germline V gene data show CDR1 as SEHNR and CDR2 as FQNEAQ (reference sequence). Trimming took 5 bases from V and 9 from J; bases not matched to a gene: 9. The CDR3 totals 13 residues.

This clonotype was counted only a few times. The CDR3 here is CASRTTSPGEQYF. The CDR3 coding sequence is TGCGCCAGCAGGACCACTAGCCCCGGCGAGCAGTACTTC. V and J are TRBV10-2 and TRBJ2-7; tentatively, D is TRBD2 (6 bases). The CDR3 covers 13 residues. Between the trimmed V and J ends, which lost 6 bases and 6 bases, there was a span of 15 bases. The germline CDR1 and CDR2 sequences are WSHSY and SAAADI.

The J gene is TRBJ2-6, the V gene TRBV19, with a tentative D call TRBD1 (5 bases). Trimming removed 11 bases from V and 0 bases from J, with 17 bases in between. Germline V lookup: CDR1 LNHDA, CDR2 SQIVND (reference sequence). This CDR3 region has 16 residues. The DNA of the CDR3 is TGTGCCGCCAGTAGGTACAGGCCCTCTGGGGCCAACGTCCTGACTTTC. Translated, it gives CAASRYRPSGANVLTF.

This chain joins TRBV7-3 and TRBJ2-2; 8 bases match TRBD2. The germline CDR1 and CDR2 sequences are SGHTA and FQGTGA. Trimming took 4 bases from V and 4 from J; bases not matched to a gene: 11. This CDR3 spans 17 amino acids. The CDR3 reads CASSSTPASGLTGELFF. The CDR3 nucleotides are TGTGCCAGCAGCTCCACCCCGGCTAGCGGGCTCACCGGGGAGCTGTTTTTT.

This clonotype was seen many times. The chain carries TRBV27 and TRBJ2-5, with TRBD2 matching over 12 bases. The ends lost 5 bases at V and 4 bases at J; junction bases unmatched: 8. The CDR3 spans 16 residues. Per the germline V gene, CDR1 is MNHEY and CDR2 is SMNVEV (reference sequence). The CDR3, as DNA: TGTGCCAGCAGTCTCGGACTAGCGGGATTAGGAGAGACCCAGTACTTC. Its protein is CASSLGLAGLGETQYF.

This clonotype was seen a handful of times. This chain joins TRBV6-1 and TRBJ2-7, with 11 bases lining up with TRBD2. The germline V gene encodes CDR1 MNHNS and CDR2 SASEGT. The J segment lost 1 base and the V segment lost 5 bases, leaving 4 bases of the junction unmatched. The CDR3 is made up of 15 amino acids. The CDR3 sequence: CASSLSGRASYEQYF. CDR3 DNA sequence: TGTGCCAGCAGTCTTAGCGGGAGGGCGTCCTACGAGCAGTACTTC.

The rearrangement uses TRBV29-1 and TRBJ2-3; no reliable D call. Per germline, CDR1 SQVTM and CDR2 ANQGSEA. Deletions cut 5 bases from V and 11 bases from J, with 23 bases between. This CDR3 region has 14 residues. The CDR3 loop is CSVRAGKTPWGQYF. CDR3 in DNA: TGCAGCGTTCGGGCTGGAAAGACCCCATGGGGGCAGTATTTT.

This clonotype was seen only a few times. In DNA, the CDR3 is TGTGCCAGCTCACCAAACACAGGCGATTATGGCTACACCTTC. Translation gives CASSPNTGDYGYTF. The chain employs TRBV18 and TRBJ1-2; D might be TRBD1 (5 bases). Germline loops: CDR1 KGHSH, CDR2 LQKENI. With 2 bases removed from V and 5 bases from J, the gap between germline ends came to 12 bases. This CDR3 contains 14 residues.

The rearrangement joins TRBV7-8 to TRBJ2-7; 9 bases fit TRBD1. V gave up 6 bases and J gave up 7 bases; unmatched junction bases: 13. CDR1 and CDR2 from the germline V gene are SGHVS and FQNEAQ. CDR3 length: 15 amino acids. This CDR3 reads CASSYPGTGQLEQYF. Written as DNA, the CDR3 is TGTGCCAGCAGTTACCCAGGGACAGGGCAGTTGGAGCAGTACTTC.

As DNA, the CDR3 is TGCGCCAGCAGCCAAGACAGGGGTGGAAACACCATATATTTT. It is translated as CASSQDRGGNTIYF. V is TRBV4-1 and J is TRBJ1-3, with D perhaps matching TRBD1 (6 bases). This CDR3 spans 14 amino acids. The ends were cut back, 0 bases at V and 3 bases at J, with 6 bases in the middle. Germline-derived CDR1 and CDR2 are MGHRA and YSYEKL.

This clonotype was detected a few times. V is TRBV20-1 and J is TRBJ1-2, with D uncertain. The V end lost 1 base, the J end lost 1 base, and 19 bases lay between the germline ends. The germline gives CDR1 DFQATT, CDR2 SNEGSKA (reference sequence). This CDR3 is 17 amino acids long. The CDR3 DNA reads as TGCAGTGCTAGAGCCACTTTAGACACCCTCCTTAACTATGGCTACACCTTC. This translates into CSARATLDTLLNYGYTF.

The J gene is TRBJ1-2, the V gene TRBV5-1; no firm D call. The CDR3 loop spans 15 amino acids. Germline V CDR1 and CDR2: SGHRS, YFSETQ. Trimming took 0 bases from V and 4 from J, leaving 13 bases between them. The CDR3, as DNA: TGCGCCAGCAGCTTGGACAGCCCGGTAGTCTATGGCTACACCTTC. It encodes CASSLDSPVVYGYTF.

The rearrangement links TRBV12-3 or TRBV12-4 to TRBJ2-7; 13 positions match TRBD2. The CDR3 is made up of 16 amino acids. J was trimmed by 4 bases and V by 5 bases; bases with no gene match: 8. The CDR3 here is CASSRGLAGARYEQYF. CDR3 in DNA: TGTGCCAGCAGTCGAGGACTAGCGGGAGCCCGGTACGAGCAGTACTTC.

This clonotype was counted a few times. J is TRBJ2-5 and V is TRBV20-1, with D possibly matching TRBD2 (6 bases). Per germline, CDR1 DFQATT and CDR2 SNEGSKA (reference sequence). Trimming left V 6 bases short and J 3 bases short, with 14 bases between. The CDR3 sequence is 13 residues long. In nucleotides, the CDR3 is TGCAGTGCCCCCCTTGGGGGGAAAGAGACCCAGTACTTC. This encodes CSAPLGGKETQYF.

This clonotype was detected a few times. The rearrangement joins TRBV4-1 to TRBJ2-3, with 9 bases identical to TRBD1. V gave up 0 bases and J gave up 4 bases; unmatched junction bases: 5. This CDR3 contains 16 residues. Germline V gene sequence: CDR1 MGHRA, CDR2 YSYEKL. DNA for the CDR3: TGCGCCAGCAGCCAAGAGAACAGGGGGCGCCCAGATACGCAGTATTTT. Its translation is CASSQENRGRPDTQYF.

This chain joins TRBV5-1 and TRBJ1-1; weak D call: TRBD1 (6 bases). V lost 0 bases to trimming and J lost 4 bases, with 10 bases between them. The length of the CDR3 is 14 residues. Germline V CDR1 and CDR2: SGHRS, YFSETQ. CDR3 in amino acids: CASSLVQGPTEAFF. The CDR3 nucleotides read TGCGCCAGCAGCTTGGTACAGGGTCCCACTGAAGCTTTCTTT.